This section outlines one T cell receptor (beta chain) sequence together with its context. The antigen remains unidentified. The germline CDR1 and CDR2 sequences are MNHEY and SVGAGI. Trimming left V 7 bases short and J 5 bases short, with 18 bases between. The CDR3 is made up of 14 amino acids. The split of CD4+ cells yielded CD45RA+ naive and CD45RA-negative memory subsets. The data are from a study of shared clonotypes between healthy human individuals. Study background: Per donor, CD8 memory used one plate, CD8 naive used two, CD4 memory used three and CD4 naive used three.

Findings of the study overall: It was the non-shared clonotypes that had lower generation probabilities than clonotypes shared by all four donors. A handful of donors shared about 4.5% of their naive CD4 clonotypes.

TCRdb keeps only in-frame clones here, not all; method: immunoSEQ multiplex PCR. The sample has 2,100,000 or so clones; 95% are singletons. The sequencing input was naive CD4+ T cells sorted from blood. Subset of the sample: CD45RA+ positively selected. The receptor was isolated from a man younger than 35 in good health. The chain combines TRBV6-5 with TRBJ2-7, with no clear D. The CDR3 sequence: CASTKRDSSNEQYF. CDR3 coding DNA: TGTGCCAGCACCAAAAGGGATTCGAGCAACGAGCAGTACTTC.